This T cell receptor (beta chain) is from a study of PD-1 blockade in classical Hodgkin lymphoma. Indicated time point: cycle 4 day 1 (C4D1), after about 6 weeks of nivolumab. Patients all relapsed after autologous stem cell transplantation, and there was variation in brentuximab vedotin exposure. The V and J ends lost 4 bases and 10 bases, in that order; junction bases with no gene match: 10. Per the germline V gene, CDR1 is SGHTA and CDR2 is FQGNSA. The length of the CDR3 is 14 residues. Here immunoSEQ multiplex PCR was the method, and the copy in TCRdb shows in-frame clones only, minus some. The table lists 75,000 to 95,000 clones, 65% to 85% of them singletons, with about 18% in the top ten.

The sequencing here drew on peripheral blood mononuclear cells (PBMCs), taken before the fourth cycle of nivolumab. This receptor was identified in a human donor with classical Hodgkin lymphoma. The chain joins TRBV7-2 to TRBJ2-1, with 7 bases fitting TRBD2. CDR3 nucleotides: TGTGCCAGCAGCTATGGACTAGGCCGAGGGGAGCAGTTCTTC. The encoded protein is CASSYGLGRGEQFF.